Only a few counts were recorded for the clone carrying this T cell receptor beta chain. The entry originates in a study of regulatory T cells in long-lasting Graves disease. V gave up 2 bases and J gave up 6 bases; unmatched junction bases: 1. The CDR3 covers 14 residues. The germline V gene has CDR1 MNHEY and CDR2 SVGAGI. Time point described: persistent/refractory GD, antithyroid drugs over 5 years with positive TRAb. Extracted RNA from PBMCs served as the source of the TCR library. CDR3-region Arm-PCR and iRepertoire HTBI primers produced the TCR beta libraries. TCRdb redid the calling of the multiplex PCR reads with MiXCR, one entry per CDR3 protein. This table has over 250,000 distinct CDR3 sequences, around 21% appearing once.

The sequence was obtained from a female donor with Graves disease. Sequencing used peripheral blood mononuclear cells (PBMCs), obtained when the disease was refractory, from a patient treated with antithyroid drugs. V gene TRBV6-5 combines with J gene TRBJ2-1, with 10 bases identical to TRBD2. In DNA, the CDR3 is TGTGCCAGCAGTTACCTAGCGGGGGCCAATGAGCAGTTCTTC. Amino acid sequence: CASSYLAGANEQFF.